This entry features one TCR beta chain sequence. This entry comes from a study of blood T cell repertoires in COVID-19. Study context: From the United States, Italy and Spain came samples of acute and convalescent COVID-19. PBMCs, B-cell-depleted T cells, or T cells were the source of the cDNA or gDNA that made up the material.

In the study's own analysis: Using reference gene primer amplification, nucleated cell counts were estimated. The method was immunoSEQ multiplex PCR; TCRdb's version includes in-frame clones alone and lacks a portion of them. V, J and clone size derive from that table, while D and trimming were established from the DNA sequence. Among 30,000 to 35,000 clones listed, roughly 87% were seen once. V dropped 4 bases and J dropped 9; count of bases not matched to a gene: 4. The CDR3 is 13 residues long. CDR1 and CDR2 (germline): LNHDA, SQIVND (reference sequence). This TCR derives from a man aged 55-75 years with active COVID-19. The sequencing input was peripheral blood. The V call is TRBV19, the J call TRBJ2-4; 9 bases match TRBD1. CDR3 residues: CASSRDREGIQYF. Here the CDR3 DNA reads TGTGCCAGTAGTAGGGACAGGGAGGGCATTCAGTACTTC.